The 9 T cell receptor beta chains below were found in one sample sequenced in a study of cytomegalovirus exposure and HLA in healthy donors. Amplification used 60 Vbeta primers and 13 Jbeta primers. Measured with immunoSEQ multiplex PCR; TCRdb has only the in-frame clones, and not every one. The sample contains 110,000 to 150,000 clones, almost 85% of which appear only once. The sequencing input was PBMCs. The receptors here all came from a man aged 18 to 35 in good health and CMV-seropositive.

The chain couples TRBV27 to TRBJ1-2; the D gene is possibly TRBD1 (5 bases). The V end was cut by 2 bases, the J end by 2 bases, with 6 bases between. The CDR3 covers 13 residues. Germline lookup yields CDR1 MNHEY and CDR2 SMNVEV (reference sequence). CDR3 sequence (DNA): TGTGCCAGCAGTTTAAACAGGAACTATGGCTACACCTTC. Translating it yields CASSLNRNYGYTF.

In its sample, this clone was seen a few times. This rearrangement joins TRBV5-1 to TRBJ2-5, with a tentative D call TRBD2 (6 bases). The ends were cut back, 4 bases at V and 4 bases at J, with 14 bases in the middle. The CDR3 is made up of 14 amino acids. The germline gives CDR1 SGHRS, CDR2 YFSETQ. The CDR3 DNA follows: TGCGCCAGCAGCGGGGCAGCGGGTAGAGAGACCCAGTACTTC. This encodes CASSGAAGRETQYF.

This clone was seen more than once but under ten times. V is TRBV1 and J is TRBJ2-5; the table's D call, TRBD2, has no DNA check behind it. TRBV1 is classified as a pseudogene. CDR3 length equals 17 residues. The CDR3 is CTSSQEELAGSAQTQYF. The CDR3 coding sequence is TGCACCAGCAGCCAAGAAGAACTAGCGGGCTCCGCGCAGACCCAGTACTTC.

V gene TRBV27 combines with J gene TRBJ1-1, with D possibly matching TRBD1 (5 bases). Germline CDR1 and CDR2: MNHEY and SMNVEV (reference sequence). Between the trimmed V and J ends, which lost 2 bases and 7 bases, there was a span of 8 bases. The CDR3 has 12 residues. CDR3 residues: CASSLPGDEAFF. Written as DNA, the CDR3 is TGTGCCAGCAGTTTACCGGGGGATGAAGCTTTCTTT.

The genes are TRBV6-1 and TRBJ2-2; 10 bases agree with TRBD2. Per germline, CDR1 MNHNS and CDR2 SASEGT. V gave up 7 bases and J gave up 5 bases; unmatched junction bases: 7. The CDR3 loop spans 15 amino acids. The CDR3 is CASITGLAETGELFF. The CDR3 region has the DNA TGTGCCAGCATCACAGGACTAGCGGAAACCGGGGAGCTGTTTTTT.

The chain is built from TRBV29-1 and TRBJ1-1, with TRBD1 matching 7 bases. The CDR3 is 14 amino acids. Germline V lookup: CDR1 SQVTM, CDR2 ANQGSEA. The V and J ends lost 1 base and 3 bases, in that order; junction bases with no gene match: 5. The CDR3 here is CSVEGRQGYTEAFF. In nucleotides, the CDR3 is TGCAGCGTTGAAGGTAGACAGGGCTACACTGAAGCTTTCTTT.

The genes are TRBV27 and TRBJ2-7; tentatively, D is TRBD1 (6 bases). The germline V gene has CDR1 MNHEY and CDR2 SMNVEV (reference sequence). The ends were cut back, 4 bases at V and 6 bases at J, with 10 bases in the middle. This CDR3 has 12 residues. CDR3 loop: CASSSSGAEQYF. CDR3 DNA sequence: TGTGCCAGCAGTTCATCAGGGGCCGAGCAGTACTTC.

In DNA, the CDR3 is TGTGCCAGCAGTTACTCCGAGGGGGAGCCCCAGCATTTT. Its translation is CASSYSEGEPQHF. This chain links TRBV6-6 with TRBJ1-5; TRBD1 is a possible D gene (6 bases). V was shortened by 0 bases and J by 8 bases, with 8 bases between the two germline ends. Germline V gives CDR1 MNHNY, CDR2 SVGAGI (reference sequence). The CDR3 loop spans 13 amino acids.

The CDR3 sequence is CASSASGTEAFF. In DNA, the CDR3 is TGTGCCAGCAGCGCTTCAGGCACTGAAGCTTTCTTT. V and J are TRBV7-9 and TRBJ1-1; D is unclear. V was clipped by 5 bases and J by 4 bases, with 8 bases between them. There are 12 residues in the CDR3. Germline V gene data show CDR1 as SEHNR and CDR2 as FQNEAQ (reference sequence).